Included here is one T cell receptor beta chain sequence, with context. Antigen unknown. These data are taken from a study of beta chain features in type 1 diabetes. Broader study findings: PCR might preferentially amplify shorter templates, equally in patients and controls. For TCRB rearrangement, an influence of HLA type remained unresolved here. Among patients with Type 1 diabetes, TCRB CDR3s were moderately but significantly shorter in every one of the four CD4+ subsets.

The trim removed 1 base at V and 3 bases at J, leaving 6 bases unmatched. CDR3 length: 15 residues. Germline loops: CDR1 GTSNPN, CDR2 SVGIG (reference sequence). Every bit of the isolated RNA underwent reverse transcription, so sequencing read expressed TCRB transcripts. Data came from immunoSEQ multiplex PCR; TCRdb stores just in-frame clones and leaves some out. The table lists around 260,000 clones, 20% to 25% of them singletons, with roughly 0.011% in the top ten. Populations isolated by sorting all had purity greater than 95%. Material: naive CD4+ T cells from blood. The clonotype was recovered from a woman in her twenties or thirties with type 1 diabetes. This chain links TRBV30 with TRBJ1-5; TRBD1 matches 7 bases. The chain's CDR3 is CAWSGPGGPNQPQHF. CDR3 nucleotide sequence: TGTGCCTGGAGTGGCCCAGGGGGGCCCAATCAGCCCCAGCATTTT.